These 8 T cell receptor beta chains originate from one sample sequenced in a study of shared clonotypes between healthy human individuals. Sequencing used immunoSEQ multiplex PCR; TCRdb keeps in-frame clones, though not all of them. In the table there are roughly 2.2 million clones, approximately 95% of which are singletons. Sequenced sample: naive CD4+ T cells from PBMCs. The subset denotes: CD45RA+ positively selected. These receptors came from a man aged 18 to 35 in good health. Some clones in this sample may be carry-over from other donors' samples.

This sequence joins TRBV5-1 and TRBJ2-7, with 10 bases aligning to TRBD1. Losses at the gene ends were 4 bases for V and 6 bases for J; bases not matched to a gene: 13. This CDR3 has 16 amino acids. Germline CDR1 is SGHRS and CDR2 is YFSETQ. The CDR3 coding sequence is TGCGCCAGCAGCCTCTCTAGGGGACAGGGGAGCAGCGAGCAGTACTTC. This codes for CASSLSRGQGSSEQYF.

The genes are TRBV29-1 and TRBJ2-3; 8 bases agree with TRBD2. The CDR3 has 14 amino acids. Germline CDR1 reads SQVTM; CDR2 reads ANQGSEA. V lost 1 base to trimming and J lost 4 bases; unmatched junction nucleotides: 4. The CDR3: CSVEGARGADTQYF. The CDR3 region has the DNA TGCAGCGTTGAAGGGGCGCGGGGGGCAGATACGCAGTATTTT.

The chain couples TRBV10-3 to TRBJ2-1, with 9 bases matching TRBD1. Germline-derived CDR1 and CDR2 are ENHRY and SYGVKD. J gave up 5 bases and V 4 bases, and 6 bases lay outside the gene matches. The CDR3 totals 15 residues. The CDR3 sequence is CAISGTDRGNNEQFF. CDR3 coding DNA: TGTGCCATCAGTGGAACGGACAGGGGAAACAATGAGCAGTTCTTC.

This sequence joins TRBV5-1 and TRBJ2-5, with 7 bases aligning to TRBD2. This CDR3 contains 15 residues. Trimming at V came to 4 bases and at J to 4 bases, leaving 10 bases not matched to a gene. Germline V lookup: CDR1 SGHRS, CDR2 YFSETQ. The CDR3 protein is CASSGITSAGETQYF. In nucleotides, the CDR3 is TGCGCCAGCAGCGGTATCACTAGCGCGGGAGAGACCCAGTACTTC.

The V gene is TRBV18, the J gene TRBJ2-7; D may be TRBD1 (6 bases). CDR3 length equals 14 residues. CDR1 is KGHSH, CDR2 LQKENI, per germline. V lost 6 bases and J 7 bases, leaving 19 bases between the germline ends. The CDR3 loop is CASSMAAGAEEQYF. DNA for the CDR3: TGTGCCAGCTCCATGGCGGCAGGGGCGGAGGAGCAGTACTTC.

This chain's CDR3 is CASSLTGNMGGSAEAFF. The CDR3 nucleotides read TGTGCCAGTAGTCTCACAGGGAATATGGGGGGGTCCGCTGAAGCTTTCTTT. The V call is TRBV19, the J call TRBJ1-1; D possibly corresponds to TRBD1 (6 bases). The germline CDR1 and CDR2 sequences are LNHDA and SQIVND (reference sequence). V dropped 5 bases and J dropped 6 bases, with 25 bases sitting between them. There are 17 residues in the CDR3.

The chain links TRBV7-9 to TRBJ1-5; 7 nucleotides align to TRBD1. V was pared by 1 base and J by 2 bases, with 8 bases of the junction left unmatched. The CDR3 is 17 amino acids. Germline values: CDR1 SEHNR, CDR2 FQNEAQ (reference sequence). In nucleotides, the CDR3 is TGTGCCAGCAGCTTAGGTCGCCAGGGGGGCCGCAATCAGCCCCAGCATTTT. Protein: CASSLGRQGGRNQPQHF.

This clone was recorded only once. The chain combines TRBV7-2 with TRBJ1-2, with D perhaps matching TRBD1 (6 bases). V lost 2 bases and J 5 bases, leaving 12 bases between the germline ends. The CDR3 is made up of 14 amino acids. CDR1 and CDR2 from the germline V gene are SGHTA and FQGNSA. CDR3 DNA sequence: TGTGCCAGCAGCTTAACGGCAGGGGAATATGGCTACACCTTC. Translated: CASSLTAGEYGYTF.